This T cell receptor (beta chain) was documented in a study of T cell responses to AZD1222 COVID-19 vaccine. Profiling relied on immunoSEQ multiplex PCR, and the TCRdb table lists in-frame clones only, not all of them. The sample yields about 130,000 clones, about nine tenths seen once. Germline CDR1 is SGHRS and CDR2 is YFSETQ. Trimming took off 0 bases at V and 1 base at J, with 8 bases between the two ends. This CDR3 is built from 14 residues. General study points: Females made up more of the donors, who were largely white British, and clonal diversity may have come out too low. Baseline testing showed seropositivity in only a handful of AZD1222 recipients.

Turning to this clone: Its antigen is still unknown.

J is TRBJ2-7 and V is TRBV5-1, with D maybe TRBD2 (6 bases). This TCR derives from an adult in good health. The specimen was peripheral blood, collected on day 0 of AZD1222 vaccination. DNA for the CDR3: TGCGCCAGCAGCTTGGAAGGAGGGTCCTACGAGCAGTACTTC. This encodes CASSLEGGSYEQYF.